This TCR beta chain was identified in a study of somatic mutations in cytotoxic T cells in rheumatoid arthritis (dated by TCRdb to about 2017). With regard to the full study: Before any treatment started and right after they were diagnosed, patients gave peripheral blood samples (about 30 ml EDTA). Sorted V beta1+ cells also underwent TCRB sequencing, and some V beta antibody-stained T-cell populations were flow-sorted at nearly 100% purity on a FACSAria II or Sony SH800. In newly diagnosed rheumatoid arthritis without treatment, the study examined if expanded CD8+ T-cell clones harbor somatic mutations, relying on TCRB deep sequencing to characterize clonality. A total of 65 to 70 rheumatoid arthritis patients and over 15 healthy controls underwent TCRB deep sequencing. Patient and control groups had essentially identical median ages.

What the study reported, not specific to this receptor: The slight TRBV07 underrepresentation in patients was not adjusted for multiple comparisons. It was unknown which antigens the expanded CD8+ clones targeted, and their absence from virus-specific databases did not exclude viral specificity. In about an eighth of the 65 patients, more than 20% of CD8+ cells belonged to the largest CD8+ clone, while several identical CD8+ TCRB sequences were shared between blood and synovial fluid. In patients, CD8+ clonality rose with age (Spearman r ≈ 0.49), which was not the case in healthy controls. Rheumatoid arthritis patients and age-matched healthy controls did not significantly differ in CD8+ T-cell clonality.

CDR1 and CDR2 were assigned from the germline V gene as MDHEN and SYDVKM. The CDR3 goes from the cysteine to the phenylalanine over 15 residues. Only the CDR3 region is kept as DNA, spanning 45 bases read in frame from base 1. V loses 0 bases of germline sequence and J loses 6 bases, and the interval between the two ends is 14 bases. Genomic DNA underwent TCRB CDR3 sequencing using the immunoSEQ assay. Regarding the original processing steps: When patient CD8+ clones exceeding 1% were checked against published virus-specific TCRB sequences, only a few matched. Analyses were restricted to productive TCRB rearrangements. Clonality was expressed as a Shannon entropy-based productive clonality index, with each clone defined by a unique TCRB CDR3 sequence. Repertoire overlap for a pair of samples was computed from each clone's template counts relative to total templates per sample. A correlation with a Spearman r of roughly 0.61 was found between V-gene usage by flow cytometry and V-gene usage by TCRB sequencing. TCRdb provides this immuneACCESS table in a form limited to in-frame rearrangements. Some clones are lacking; in checked studies, under half of them reflect an unresolved V gene, and why the rest are absent is not known. That table supplies the V and J calls and clone size; D and trimming were determined from the DNA. Present in this sample are tens of thousands of clones, approximately 83% of which were seen just once. The top ten hold around 14% of the sample.

Flow cytometry confirmed the purity of CD4+ and CD8+ cells that had been isolated by positive magnetic bead selection on an AutoMACS. Initial screening for clonal expansions relied on flow cytometry with a TCR V beta antibody panel, after which sorted CD8+ fractions underwent TCRB deep sequencing for characterization. Ficoll-Paque PLUS density gradient separation was used to isolate peripheral blood mononuclear cells. DNA was extracted from CD4-enriched, CD8-enriched or PBMC samples with Nucleospin Tissue or Tissue XS kits and quantified with a Qubit 2.0 fluorometer. With regard to this clone: Its antigen is unknown. Within one base of it there is no much larger clone, and no base qualities were kept.

The clonotype originates from an adult with rheumatoid arthritis. This receptor chain uses TRBV28 and TRBJ1-1; a confident D gene designation cannot be given. The specimen sequenced was CD8+ T cells sorted from blood. The CDR3: CASSLWAGQVAEAFF. The DNA sequence reads TGTGCCAGCAGTTTATGGGCGGGCCAAGTGGCTGAAGCTTTCTTT.